This is a list of T cell receptor beta chains from one sample in a study of cytomegalovirus exposure and HLA in healthy donors. Only in-frame clones appear in the TCRdb table, and some are missing; sequencing was by immunoSEQ multiplex PCR. The sample includes 160,000 or so clones, roughly 79% seen only once; the top ten take about 13%. The sequenced sample was PBMCs. These receptors were collected from a woman aged 50 to 65 in good health and CMV-seronegative. Both conserved end residues are part of each CDR3. D genes are given only for firm matches. A clone size is listed for some rows: how often the clone was seen (once, few, many), or a class if it is expanded.

V	J	size	D	CDR3	DNA
TRBV6-5	TRBJ1-2	.	.	CASRSQVNGYTF	TGTGCCAGCAGATCACAGGTTAATGGCTACACCTTC
TRBV7-2	TRBJ2-3	few	TRBD2	CASRGSGRDTQYF	TGTGCCAGCAGGGGGAGCGGGAGGGATACGCAGTATTTT
TRBV6-1	TRBJ2-3	.	.	CASSEAGDSTDTQYF	TGTGCCAGCAGTGAGGCAGGGGATAGCACAGATACGCAGTATTTT
TRBV6-6	TRBJ2-7	.	.	CASSYSGGDPYEQYF	TGTGCCAGCAGTTACTCCGGGGGTGACCCCTACGAGCAGTACTTC
TRBV7-2	TRBJ2-5	.	.	CASSLSPGGQETQYF	TGTGCCAGCAGCTTGTCCCCAGGGGGGCAAGAGACCCAGTACTTC
TRBV5-6	TRBJ2-3	once	.	CASSLEMAADTQYF	TGTGCCAGCAGCTTGGAAATGGCGGCCGATACGCAGTATTTT
TRBV27	TRBJ1-5	.	TRBD1	CASSLPGTGIGQPQHF	TGTGCCAGCAGTCTCCCCGGGACAGGGATAGGGCAGCCCCAGCATTTT
TRBV7-2	TRBJ2-3	.	TRBD2	CASSLLAGVTDTQYF	TGTGCCAGCAGCTTATTGGCGGGGGTCACAGATACGCAGTATTTT
TRBV7-3	TRBJ2-3	.	.	CASSLRGAQTSTDTQYF	TGTGCCAGCAGCCTCCGTGGGGCGCAAACTAGCACAGATACGCAGTATTTT
TRBV5-8	TRBJ2-1	once	TRBD2	CASSLASGSIF	TGTGCCAGCAGCTTGGCTAGCGGGAGTATCTTC
TRBV27	TRBJ2-5	.	.	CASKREAVLQETQYF	TGTGCCAGCAAGCGTGAAGCGGTCCTCCAAGAGACCCAGTACTTC
TRBV6-1	TRBJ2-1	.	TRBD2	CASRASGYNEQFF	TGTGCCAGCAGAGCTAGCGGTTACAATGAGCAGTTCTTC
TRBV5-8	TRBJ2-7	.	.	CASSRTIPFYEQYF	TGTGCCAGCAGCCGCACCATTCCTTTCTACGAGCAGTACTTC
TRBV9	TRBJ2-1	.	TRBD2	CASSVSDRSGSTEQFF	TGTGCCAGCAGCGTATCAGACAGGAGCGGGAGTACTGAGCAGTTCTTC
TRBV9	TRBJ2-4	.	.	CASSVALGAGNIQYF	TGTGCCAGCAGCGTAGCTCTAGGGGCAGGGAACATTCAGTACTTC
TRBV5-1	TRBJ1-1	.	.	CASSLGVSNTEAFF	TGCGCCAGCAGCTTGGGAGTTTCTAACACTGAAGCTTTCTTT
TRBV28	TRBJ2-7	.	.	CASSFRYDYEQYF	TGTGCCAGCAGTTTCCGGTACGACTACGAGCAGTACTTC
TRBV5-1	TRBJ2-2	.	TRBD2	CASSRNPGGARTGELFF	TGCGCCAGCAGCCGGAATCCGGGGGGTGCAAGAACCGGGGAGCTGTTTTTT
TRBV20-1	TRBJ2-5	.	.	CSAQTPVGQYF	TGCAGTGCTCAGACTCCAGTGGGCCAGTACTTC
TRBV5-4	TRBJ2-2	.	.	CASSLAVTNTGELFF	TGTGCCAGCAGCTTGGCGGTTACGAACACCGGGGAGCTGTTTTTT
TRBV18	TRBJ1-2	.	.	CASSPPGTVLLASEGDYGYTF	TGTGCCAGCTCACCCCCCGGGACTGTCCTCCTCGCATCAGAGGGCGACTATGGCTACACCTTC
TRBV7-9	TRBJ2-5	.	TRBD1	CASSSGTGLETQYF	TGTGCCAGCAGCTCAGGGACAGGGTTGGAGACCCAGTACTTC
TRBV27	TRBJ2-7	.	TRBD1	CASRRTGGDWGQDEQYF	TGTGCCAGCAGGCGGACAGGGGGTGATTGGGGCCAAGACGAGCAGTACTTC
TRBV13	TRBJ1-1	.	TRBD1	CASSKLGTGEAFF	TGTGCCAGCAGCAAGCTCGGGACAGGGGAAGCTTTCTTT
TRBV4-1	TRBJ2-7	.	.	CASSPTETGVHEQYF	TGCGCCAGCAGCCCCACCGAGACAGGTGTGCACGAGCAGTACTTC
TRBV4-1	TRBJ2-1	.	TRBD2	CASSQGAGRYNEQFF	TGCGCCAGCAGCCAAGGAGCGGGACGTTACAATGAGCAGTTCTTC